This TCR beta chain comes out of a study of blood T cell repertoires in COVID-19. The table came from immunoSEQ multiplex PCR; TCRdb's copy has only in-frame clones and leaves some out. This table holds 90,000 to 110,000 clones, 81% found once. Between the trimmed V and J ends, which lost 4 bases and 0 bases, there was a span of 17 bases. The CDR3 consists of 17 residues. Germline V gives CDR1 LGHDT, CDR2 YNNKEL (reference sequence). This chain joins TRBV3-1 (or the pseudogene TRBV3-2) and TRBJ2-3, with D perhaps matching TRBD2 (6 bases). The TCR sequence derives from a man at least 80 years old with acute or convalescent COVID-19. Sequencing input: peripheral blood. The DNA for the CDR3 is TGTGCCAGCAGCCGTCGCCGGGACTCTTCTAGCACAGATACGCAGTATTTT. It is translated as CASSRRRDSSSTDTQYF.